The entry below gives a single T cell receptor (beta chain) sequence along with its context. As yet, its antigen is unknown. Donors ranged from about 6 to 90 years old and were healthy Caucasians in Russia. These data are taken from a study of blood T cells in healthy people across ages. Overall study results and limits: A roughly linear fall in TCR beta diversity per million T cells was seen with increasing age.

Through a sample-barcoded 5' primer and a J-beta primer mix, a second PCR was run for roughly 7 to 12 cycles. Each CDR3 protein gets one entry after TCRdb re-called the 5' RACE reads with MiXCR. The sample records hundreds of thousands of distinct CDR3 sequences, approximately 40% being singletons. The material sequenced was blood. The receptor was derived from a man older than 75 in good health.

In DNA, the CDR3 is TGTGCCAGCAGAGATGGGACAGGGCGCAATCAGCCCCAGCATTTT. Translating gives CASRDGTGRNQPQHF. The V call is TRBV6-5, the J call TRBJ1-5; 9 bases map to TRBD1. The germline gives CDR1 MNHEY, CDR2 SVGAGI. Trimming took 6 bases from V and 2 from J; bases not matched to a gene: 5. The CDR3 totals 15 residues.